One T cell receptor (beta chain) is described in this entry. These data originate in a study of cytomegalovirus exposure and HLA in healthy donors. Study context: Approximately 85 million unique TCRs from HLA-typed donors were held in an early data release.

V shed 0 bases and J shed 1 base, with 10 bases lying between them. Germline V gene lookup returns CDR1 SGHRS and CDR2 YFSETQ. The CDR3 consists of 15 residues. Amplification used 60 Vbeta primers and 13 Jbeta primers. Sequenced by immunoSEQ multiplex PCR; TCRdb stores in-frame clones only, minus some. The data hold about 220,000 clones, with about 75% observed a single time. The clonotype was recovered from a woman between 25 and 40 years old in good health and CMV-seronegative. The material sequenced was PBMCs. The chain is built from TRBV5-1 and TRBJ1-1, with a possible D match to TRBD1 (6 bases). The CDR3 nucleotides are TGCGCCAGCAGCTTGGAAGGGGGTCGGAACACTGAAGCTTTCTTT. Amino acid sequence: CASSLEGGRNTEAFF.